A selection of T cell receptor beta chains follows, all from one sample in a study of siplizumab effects on memory and regulatory T cells. TCRdb's table, derived via immunoSEQ multiplex PCR, lists solely in-frame clones and lacks some. The table includes around 83,000 clones, approximately 90% detected once. Input material: CD4+ T cells sorted from blood. The origin of the receptors is a human donor in good health. Both conserved end residues are part of each CDR3. The D gene is left open where the match is weak. Clone size is stated in some rows and not others, as once, few, many or a class when expanded.

J gene: TRBJ2-1; V gene: TRBV25-1; clone size: NA; D gene: NA; CDR3 protein: CASSVWGSSYNEQFF; CDR3 DNA: TGTGCCAGCAGTGTCTGGGGGAGCTCCTACAATGAGCAGTTCTTC
J gene: TRBJ1-2; V gene: TRBV28; clone size: NA; D gene: NA; CDR3 protein: CASSFQGPYGYTF; CDR3 DNA: TGTGCCAGCAGTTTCCAGGGGCCCTACGGCTACACCTTC
J gene: TRBJ2-2; V gene: TRBV11-2; clone size: NA; D gene: TRBD2; CDR3 protein: CASSLRLAGGDTGELFF; CDR3 DNA: TGTGCCAGCAGCTTACGACTAGCGGGAGGAGACACCGGGGAGCTGTTTTTT
J gene: TRBJ2-7; V gene: TRBV27; clone size: NA; D gene: TRBD2; CDR3 protein: CASSLSFSGRAHGEQYF; CDR3 DNA: TGTGCCAGCAGTTTATCTTTCAGCGGGAGGGCCCATGGCGAGCAGTACTTC
J gene: TRBJ1-1; V gene: TRBV5-8; clone size: NA; D gene: NA; CDR3 protein: CASSLEGARNTEAFF; CDR3 DNA: TGTGCCAGCAGCTTGGAAGGGGCGCGGAACACTGAAGCTTTCTTT
J gene: TRBJ2-2; V gene: TRBV27; clone size: once; D gene: NA; CDR3 protein: CASSRVNTGELFF; CDR3 DNA: TGTGCCAGCAGTAGGGTGAACACCGGGGAGCTGTTTTTT
J gene: TRBJ2-5; V gene: TRBV28; clone size: NA; D gene: TRBD1; CDR3 protein: CASMTGGRMETQYF; CDR3 DNA: TGTGCCAGCATGACAGGGGGCAGGATGGAGACCCAGTACTTC
J gene: TRBJ2-7; V gene: TRBV6-1; clone size: NA; D gene: TRBD2; CDR3 protein: CASSAGLSGKQYF; CDR3 DNA: TGTGCCAGCAGTGCGGGCCTCAGCGGGAAGCAGTACTTC
J gene: TRBJ1-2; V gene: TRBV27; clone size: NA; D gene: NA; CDR3 protein: CASSVLGRGGDGYTF; CDR3 DNA: TGTGCCAGCAGTGTCCTCGGACGGGGAGGCGATGGCTACACCTTC
J gene: TRBJ2-4; V gene: TRBV5-6; clone size: NA; D gene: NA; CDR3 protein: CASSSPWGRVGKNIQYF; CDR3 DNA: TGTGCCAGCAGCTCCCCTTGGGGCAGGGTGGGCAAAAACATTCAGTACTTC
J gene: TRBJ2-1; V gene: TRBV30; clone size: NA; D gene: TRBD1; CDR3 protein: CAWSRSGQPYNEQFF; CDR3 DNA: TGTGCCTGGAGCCGTTCGGGACAGCCTTACAATGAGCAGTTCTTC
J gene: TRBJ2-7; V gene: TRBV11-3; clone size: NA; D gene: NA; CDR3 protein: CASSYRTPSYEQYF; CDR3 DNA: TGTGCCAGCAGCTACCGGACACCATCCTACGAGCAGTACTTC
J gene: TRBJ2-1; V gene: TRBV29-1; clone size: NA; D gene: TRBD2; CDR3 protein: CSVGTSDSYNEQFF; CDR3 DNA: TGCAGCGTCGGAACTAGCGACTCCTACAATGAGCAGTTCTTC
J gene: TRBJ2-5; V gene: TRBV6-1; clone size: NA; D gene: NA; CDR3 protein: CASSDASLALVGTQYF; CDR3 DNA: TGTGCCAGCAGTGATGCCTCGCTAGCACTAGTGGGGACCCAGTACTTC
J gene: TRBJ2-7; V gene: TRBV30; clone size: NA; D gene: NA; CDR3 protein: CAWSVRRRNEQYF; CDR3 DNA: TGTGCCTGGAGTGTCAGGCGGAGGAACGAGCAGTACTTC
J gene: TRBJ2-1; V gene: TRBV7-3; clone size: NA; D gene: NA; CDR3 protein: CASSPGGASEYYNEQFF; CDR3 DNA: TGTGCCAGCAGCCCGGGCGGGGCTAGCGAATACTACAATGAGCAGTTCTTC
J gene: TRBJ2-7; V gene: TRBV5-6; clone size: NA; D gene: NA; CDR3 protein: CASSLRSYEQYF; CDR3 DNA: TGTGCCAGCAGCTTGCGATCCTACGAGCAGTACTTC
J gene: TRBJ2-1; V gene: TRBV11-2; clone size: NA; D gene: NA; CDR3 protein: CASSPLKSRGGSNEQFF; CDR3 DNA: TGTGCCAGCAGCCCCCTTAAGTCTCGGGGCGGGTCCAATGAGCAGTTCTTC